The text below deals with one TCR beta chain. As originally analysed: Amplification of reference gene primers provided the estimated nucleated cell counts. Produced via immunoSEQ multiplex PCR; TCRdb's table is partial and in-frame only. Clone size and V and J calls were adopted from that table, with D and trimming inferred from the DNA. The sample has 45,000 to 70,000 clones, 70% to 90% seen once; the top ten hold roughly an eighth. The germline V gene encodes CDR1 SGHTA and CDR2 FQGNSA. The CDR3 is 15 amino acids. V gave up 1 base and J gave up 4 bases, with 13 bases separating them. This specimen comes from a study of blood T cell repertoires in COVID-19. Overall study context: Sample material is recorded as cDNA or gDNA derived from T cells, B-cell-depleted T cells, or PBMCs.

The chain combines TRBV7-2 with TRBJ1-2, with a tentative D call TRBD1 (5 bases). The sequenced material came from peripheral blood. The sequence derives from a woman between 55 and 75 years old with active COVID-19. DNA of the CDR3: TGTGCCAGCAGCTTAGATTCTCAGGGCCTCTATGGCTACACCTTC. Translation gives CASSLDSQGLYGYTF. The full variable domain, in which reference TRBV7-2 and TRBJ1-2 provide the parts outside the CDR3, is GAGVSQSPSNKVTEKGKDVELRCDPISGHTALYWYRQSLGQGLEFLIYFQGNSAPDKSGLPSDRFSAERTGGSVSTLTIQRTQQEDSAVYLCASSLDSQGLYGYTFGSGTRLTVV.